One TCR beta chain is described in this entry. V dropped 4 bases and J dropped 6; count of bases not matched to a gene: 7. Germline lookup yields CDR1 SGHDT and CDR2 YYEEEE. The CDR3 has 15 residues. Extracted total RNA amounted to at least 6 micrograms for each sample. Then a second PCR, running roughly 6 to 11 cycles, was carried out with a sample-barcoded 5' primer and a J-beta primer mix. Tags on each cDNA molecule came from a template-switch adaptor with 12 random nucleotides. TCRdb re-called the 5' RACE reads with MiXCR, one entry per CDR3 protein. The repertoire holds 1.5 million to 2 million distinct CDR3 sequences, with approximately 30% as singletons. The data are from a study of blood T cells in healthy people across ages.

This chain connects TRBV5-6 to TRBJ1-6; 7 nucleotides align to TRBD1. The sample was blood. This clonotype was obtained from a woman in her twenties or thirties in good health. The CDR3 here is CASSPGQLSNSPLHF. In DNA form, the CDR3 reads TGTGCCAGCAGCCCGGGACAGCTGTCTAATTCACCCCTCCACTTT.